The rows below give T cell receptor beta chains drawn from one sample of a study of identical twins. TCRdb used MiXCR to reprocess the 5' RACE reads, holding one entry per CDR3 protein. The sample includes hundreds of thousands of distinct CDR3 sequences, 21% of them seen just once. This sample also appeared in a second study, on T cells expressing NK-cell markers.

Sequencing was performed on PBMCs. Receptor source: a woman in her late teens or twenties in good health. Both conserved end residues are part of each CDR3. A D gene is named only where the DNA matches it firmly. Size is stated for part of the rows, as once, few or many counts, or as a class when the clone is expanded.

. 15 many TRBJ2-1 TRBV4-3 CASSQEDILYGEQFF TGCGCCAGCAGCCAAGAAGACATTTTGTACGGTGAGCAGTTCTTC
TRBD1 17 . TRBJ2-2 TRBV12-3/TRBV12-4 CASSLGAQGSGTGELFF TGTGCCAGCAGTTTGGGGGCACAGGGGAGTGGCACCGGGGAGCTGTTTTTT
. 13 many TRBJ2-3 TRBV6-1 CASSERGTDTQYF TGTGCCAGCAGTGAACGGGGGACAGATACGCAGTATTTT
TRBD1 16 . TRBJ2-6 TRBV6-1 CASSRDSDSGANVLTF TGTGCCAGCAGCCGGGACAGCGACTCTGGGGCCAACGTCCTGACTTTC
TRBD2 16 . TRBJ2-5 TRBV5-1 CASSLKRRGGEETQYF TGCGCCAGCAGCTTAAAGCGGCGGGGGGGCGAAGAGACCCAGTACTTC
TRBD1 13 . TRBJ1-5 TRBV15 CATSSGGEQPQHF TGTGCCACCAGCTCAGGGGGAGAGCAGCCCCAGCATTTT
TRBD2 14 . TRBJ2-3 TRBV6-2/TRBV6-3 CASIPGLATDTQYF TGTGCCAGCATACCGGGACTAGCCACAGATACGCAGTATTTT
. 15 . TRBJ2-1 TRBV5-1 CASSLEIGTYNEQFF TGCGCCAGCAGCTTGGAGATCGGTACCTACAATGAGCAGTTCTTC
. 12 few TRBJ2-7 TRBV3-1 CASSGYGPEQYF TGTGCCAGCAGCGGCTATGGTCCCGAGCAGTACTTC
. 14 few TRBJ1-4 TRBV6-1 CASSQIVARGKLFF TGTGCCAGCAGCCAAATTGTAGCCCGCGGAAAACTGTTTTTT
TRBD2 16 . TRBJ2-1 TRBV20-1 CSARERASGRTYEQFF TGCAGTGCTAGGGAAAGGGCTAGCGGGAGGACCTATGAGCAGTTCTTC
TRBD1 14 many TRBJ2-7 TRBV2 CASSESRGLNEQYF TGTGCCAGCAGTGAAAGCAGGGGGCTAAACGAGCAGTACTTC
. 15 . TRBJ1-1 TRBV3-1 CASSRNPWGGTEAFF TGTGCCAGCAGCCGCAACCCCTGGGGTGGCACTGAAGCTTTCTTT
TRBD1 12 few TRBJ2-5 TRBV29-1 CSVGTGLETQYF TGCAGCGTAGGGACAGGGCTGGAGACCCAGTACTTC
. 15 few TRBJ1-1 TRBV3-1 CASSHAGGRNTEAFF TGTGCCAGCAGCCACGCTGGAGGGAGGAACACTGAAGCTTTCTTT
. 14 few TRBJ2-3 TRBV6-1 CASRLDSSTDTQYF TGTGCCAGTCGACTGGACAGTAGCACAGATACGCAGTATTTT